This T cell receptor (beta chain) was sequenced during a study of T cells in Graves' hyperthyroidism and ophthalmopathy. RNA transcripts yielded amplified TCR beta CDR3 regions. A set of HTBI primers served as the primers for a first-round RT-PCR of the TCR CDR3. TCRdb re-analysed the multiplex PCR reads in MiXCR, keeping a single row per CDR3 protein. The sample consists of some 770,000 distinct CDR3 sequences, 15% to 20% of them appearing once. Aged 18 to 65, the patients had hyperthyroidism that was newly diagnosed and had lasted under 2 months. The PBMCs were taken from 10 ml of fresh peripheral blood. This clonotype was recorded a few times. Germline-derived CDR1 and CDR2 are SGHRS and YFSETQ. The germline V and J ends were trimmed by 0 bases and 8 bases, with 12 bases remaining between them. This CDR3 has 15 amino acids.

This clonotype was obtained from a man between 18 and 35 years old with Graves' hyperthyroidism. The rearrangement links TRBV5-1 to TRBJ1-6; no clear D gene. Sequenced sample: blood. Here the CDR3 DNA reads TGCGCCAGCAGCTTGGTAGGGTATAGTGATTCACCCCTCCACTTT. Protein: CASSLVGYSDSPLHF.